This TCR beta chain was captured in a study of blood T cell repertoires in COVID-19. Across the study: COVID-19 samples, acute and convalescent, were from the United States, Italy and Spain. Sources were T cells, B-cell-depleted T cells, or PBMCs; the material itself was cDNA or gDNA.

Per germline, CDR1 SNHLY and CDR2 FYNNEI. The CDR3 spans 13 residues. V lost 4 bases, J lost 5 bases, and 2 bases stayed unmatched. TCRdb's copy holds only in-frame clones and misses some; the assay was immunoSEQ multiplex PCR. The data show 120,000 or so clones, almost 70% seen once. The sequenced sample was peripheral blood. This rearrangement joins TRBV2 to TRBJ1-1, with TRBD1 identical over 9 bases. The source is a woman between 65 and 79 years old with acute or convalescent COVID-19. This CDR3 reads CASSATGGTEAFF. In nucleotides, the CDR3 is TGTGCCAGCAGTGCGACAGGGGGAACTGAAGCTTTCTTT.